The clone carrying this T cell receptor (beta chain) was detected only a few times. This record comes from a study of PD-L1 blockade in urothelial cancer. Across the whole study: Treatment start was followed by blood analysis at 3 weeks (second dose) and again at 6 weeks.

Each PCR contained spiked-in synthetic TCR analog templates. TCRdb keeps only in-frame clones here, not all; method: immunoSEQ multiplex PCR. The data show around 100,000 clones, approximately 90% seen once. Germline V gene sequence: CDR1 SGHNT, CDR2 YYREEE (reference sequence). The CDR3 is 15 residues long. Trimming took off 3 bases at V and 2 bases at J, with 11 bases between the two ends. Indicated time point: peripheral blood 6 weeks after treatment start. This sequence originates from a man aged 55 to 69 with urothelial cancer. V gene TRBV5-4 combines with J gene TRBJ2-2, with D unresolved. The material was PBMCs, obtained around atezolizumab (anti-PD-L1) treatment. In nucleotides, the CDR3 is TGTGCCAGCAGCTATCGGTCCTACAACACCGGGGAGCTGTTTTTT. It encodes CASSYRSYNTGELFF.